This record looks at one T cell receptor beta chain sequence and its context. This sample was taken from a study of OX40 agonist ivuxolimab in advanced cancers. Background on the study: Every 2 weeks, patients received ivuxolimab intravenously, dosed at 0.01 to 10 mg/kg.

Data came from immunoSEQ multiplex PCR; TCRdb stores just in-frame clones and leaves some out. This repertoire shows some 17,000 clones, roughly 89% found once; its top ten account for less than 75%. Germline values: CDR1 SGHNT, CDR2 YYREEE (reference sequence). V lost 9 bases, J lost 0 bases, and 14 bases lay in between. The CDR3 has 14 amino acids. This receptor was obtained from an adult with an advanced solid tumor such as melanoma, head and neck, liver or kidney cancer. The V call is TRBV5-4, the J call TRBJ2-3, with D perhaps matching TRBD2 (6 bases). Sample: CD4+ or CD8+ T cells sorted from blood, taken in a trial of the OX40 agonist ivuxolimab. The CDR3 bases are TGTGCCATCTCGGGAGTTCCAAGCACAGATACGCAGTATTTT. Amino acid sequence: CAISGVPSTDTQYF.